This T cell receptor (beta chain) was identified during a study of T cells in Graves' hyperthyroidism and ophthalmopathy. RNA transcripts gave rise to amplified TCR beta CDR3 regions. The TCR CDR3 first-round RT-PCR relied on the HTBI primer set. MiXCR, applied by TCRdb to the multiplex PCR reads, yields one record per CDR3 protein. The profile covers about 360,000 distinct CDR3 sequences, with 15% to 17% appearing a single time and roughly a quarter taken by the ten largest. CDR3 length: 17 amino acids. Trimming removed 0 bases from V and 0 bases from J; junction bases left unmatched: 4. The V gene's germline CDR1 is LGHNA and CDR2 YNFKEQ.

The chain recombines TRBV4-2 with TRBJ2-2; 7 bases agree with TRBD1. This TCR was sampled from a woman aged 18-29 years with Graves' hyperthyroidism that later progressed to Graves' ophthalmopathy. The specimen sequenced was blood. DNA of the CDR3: TGTGCCAGCAGCCAAGAAGCGACAGGGTCGAACACCGGGGAGCTGTTTTTT. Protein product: CASSQEATGSNTGELFF.